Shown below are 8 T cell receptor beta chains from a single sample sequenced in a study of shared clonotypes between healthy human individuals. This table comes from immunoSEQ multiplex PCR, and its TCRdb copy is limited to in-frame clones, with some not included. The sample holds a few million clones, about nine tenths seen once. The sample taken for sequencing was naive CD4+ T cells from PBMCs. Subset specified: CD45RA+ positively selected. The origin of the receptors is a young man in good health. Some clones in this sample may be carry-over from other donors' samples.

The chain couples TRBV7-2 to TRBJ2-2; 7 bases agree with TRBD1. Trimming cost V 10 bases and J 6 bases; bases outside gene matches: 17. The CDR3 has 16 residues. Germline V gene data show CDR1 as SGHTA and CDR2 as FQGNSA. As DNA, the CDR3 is TGTGCCATCCACTTTCAAGGGGGCAGTTATGCCGGGGAGCTGTTTTTT. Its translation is CAIHFQGGSYAGELFF.

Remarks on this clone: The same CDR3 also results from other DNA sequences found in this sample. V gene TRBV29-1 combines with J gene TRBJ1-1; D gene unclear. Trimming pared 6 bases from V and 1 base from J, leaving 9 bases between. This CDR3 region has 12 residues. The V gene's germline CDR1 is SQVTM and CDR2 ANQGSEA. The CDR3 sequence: CSVVRRNTEAFF. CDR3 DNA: TGCAGCGTGGTGAGAAGGAACACTGAAGCTTTCTTT.

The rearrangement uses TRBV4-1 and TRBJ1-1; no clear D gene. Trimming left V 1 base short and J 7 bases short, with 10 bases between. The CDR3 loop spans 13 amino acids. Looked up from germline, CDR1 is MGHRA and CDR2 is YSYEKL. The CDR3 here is CASSQVGYGEAFF. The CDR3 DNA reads TGCGCCAGCAGCCAAGTTGGGTATGGTGAAGCTTTCTTT.

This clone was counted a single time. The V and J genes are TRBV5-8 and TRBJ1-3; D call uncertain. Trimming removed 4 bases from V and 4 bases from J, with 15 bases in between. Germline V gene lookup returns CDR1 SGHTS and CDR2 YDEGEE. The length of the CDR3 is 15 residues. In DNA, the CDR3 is TGTGCCAGCAGCACCGGGAAGAGGGTGGGAAACACCATATATTTT. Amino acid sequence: CASSTGKRVGNTIYF.

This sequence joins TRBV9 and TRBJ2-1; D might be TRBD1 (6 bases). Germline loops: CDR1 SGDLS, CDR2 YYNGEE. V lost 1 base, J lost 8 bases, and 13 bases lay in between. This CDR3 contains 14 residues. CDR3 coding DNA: TGTGCCAGCAGCGTAAGTAGCAGGGGCGATGAGCAGTTCTTC. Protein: CASSVSSRGDEQFF.

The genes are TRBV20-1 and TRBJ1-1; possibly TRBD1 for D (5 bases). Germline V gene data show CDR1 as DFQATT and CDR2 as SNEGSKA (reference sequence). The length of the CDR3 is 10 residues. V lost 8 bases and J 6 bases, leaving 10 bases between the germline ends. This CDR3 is CSFRGAEAFF. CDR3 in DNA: TGCAGTTTCCGGGGGGCTGAAGCTTTCTTT.

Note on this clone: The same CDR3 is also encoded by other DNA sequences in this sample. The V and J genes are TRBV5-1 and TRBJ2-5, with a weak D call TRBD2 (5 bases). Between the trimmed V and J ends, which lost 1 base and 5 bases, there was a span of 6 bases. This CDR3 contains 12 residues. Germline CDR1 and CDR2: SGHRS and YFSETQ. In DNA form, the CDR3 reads TGCGCCAGCAGCTTGAGAGGGGAGACCCAGTACTTC. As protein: CASSLRGETQYF.

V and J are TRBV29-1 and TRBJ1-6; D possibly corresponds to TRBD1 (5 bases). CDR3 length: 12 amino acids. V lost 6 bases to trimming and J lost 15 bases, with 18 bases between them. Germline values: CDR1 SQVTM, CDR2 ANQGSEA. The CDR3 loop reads CSVGDDRRILHF. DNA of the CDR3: TGCAGCGTGGGGGACGATAGGCGCATCCTCCACTTT.